This TCR beta chain was found in a study of blood T cell repertoires in COVID-19 (dated by TCRdb to between 2020 and 2021). With regard to the full study: The collaborator samples originated in the United States, Italy and Spain and spanned the acute and convalescent phases of COVID-19. Samples came from the ongoing ImmuneRACE study (first 160 participants) plus 1,254 subjects from 6 global collaborators. The prospective study material was composed of cDNA or gDNA derived from T cells, B-cell-depleted T cells, or PBMCs. The sample metadata nearly always contained a de-identified subject ID, COVID-19 status, age in years and sex. A freely available public database, intended as a resource for researchers studying the immune response to SARS-CoV-2, is where the repertoires were released. Deeply sampled blood TCRbeta repertoires from subjects exposed to, actively infected with, or recovered from COVID-19 were included in the dataset. HLA class I and class II types, where available, came from metadata supplied by the sample provider rather than from assay-based typing. Results the study describes overall, beyond this receptor: Clinical and demographic metadata were provided uncurated, with the amount varying by source and participant.

In the case of this clone: Its recognized antigen is unknown. No much larger clonotype is one base removed from it; base qualities were not supplied.

The immunoSEQ Assay, a bias-controlled multiplex PCR, was used to amplify TCRbeta CDR3 regions from genomic DNA. Per the original workflow: Nucleated cell counts per sample were estimated from amplification of reference gene primers within the assay. To quantify the absolute abundance of each unique TCRbeta CDR3 rearrangement, sequence reads were collapsed and filtered. For each sample, productive Simpson clonality was calculated as the square root of Simpson's diversity index across productive rearrangements. This is the immuneACCESS table as TCRdb keeps it, with only in-frame sequences that have V and J called. A part of the clones is gone; compared with another copy, unresolved V genes explain less than half, and the rest is unexplained. V and J calls and clone size come straight from that table; D and trimming were deduced from the DNA. The sample table records 240,000 or so clones; about 85% of these occur just once. Of the sample, roughly 1.9% falls within the top ten clones.

A second Seattle source provided samples from volunteer blood donors who had recovered from COVID-19. Collaborating institutions collected whole blood in K2EDTA tubes following their own protocols. Collaborator samples were shipped for TCRbeta analysis as frozen whole blood, isolated PBMCs, or DNA extracted from either sample type. The CDR3 runs 13 residues from the cysteine to the phenylalanine. Left in the record is the CDR3 DNA by itself, 39 bases read in frame from the first base. The germline V gene sets CDR1 to MNHEY and CDR2 to SVGAGI. Relative to germline, V is missing 6 bases and J is missing 2 bases, with 1 base of the junction outside any gene match.

The chain employs TRBV6-5 and TRBJ1-1; a stretch of 9 junction bases matches TRBD1. The sequenced material came from peripheral blood. The sequence was collected from a man aged 25-40 years who had recovered from COVID-19. The DNA is TGTGCCAGCAGGGACAGGGGTAACACTGAAGCTTTCTTT. This translates into CASRDRGNTEAFF.